The 25 T cell receptor beta chains below were found in one sample sequenced in a study of blood T cell repertoires in COVID-19. Method: immunoSEQ multiplex PCR; TCRdb's copy keeps in-frame clones and lacks some. This table has roughly 320,000 clones, around 85% appearing once. Sample: peripheral blood. The receptors were gathered from a human donor in a cohort sampled during active COVID-19.

The sample holds a few counts of this clone. Here the CDR3 DNA reads TGTGCCAGCAGCGTAAATACCGCGGCCGGGGAGCTGTTTTTT. This sequence encodes CASSVNTAAGELFF. This chain links TRBV9 with TRBJ2-2; D is undetermined. V was pared by 1 base and J by 6 bases, with 10 bases between. This CDR3 spans 14 amino acids. Germline values: CDR1 SGDLS, CDR2 YYNGEE.

This rearrangement joins TRBV18 to TRBJ1-3, with a weak D call TRBD1 (6 bases). CDR1 is KGHSH, CDR2 LQKENI, per germline. The V end was cut by 3 bases, the J end by 9 bases, with 21 bases between. CDR3 length equals 16 residues. CDR3 loop: CASSPVLDSSRGTIYF. The CDR3 DNA reads TGTGCCAGCTCACCTGTTTTGGACAGCTCCAGGGGCACCATATATTTT.

The chain has TRBV10-1 and TRBJ2-2; tentative D call: TRBD1 (6 bases). Trimming cost V 5 bases and J 3 bases, with 16 bases left between them. In germline, CDR1 is WNHNN, CDR2 SYGVQD (reference sequence). This CDR3 has 16 residues. CDR3 sequence reads: CASSRGPDRHTGELFF. DNA for the CDR3: TGCGCCAGCAGTAGGGGCCCGGACAGACACACCGGGGAGCTGTTTTTT.

The chain joins TRBV9 to TRBJ1-2; tentatively, D is TRBD1 (5 bases). The CDR3 loop spans 15 amino acids. Germline V gene data show CDR1 as SGDLS and CDR2 as YYNGEE. The germline V and J ends were trimmed by 4 bases and 4 bases, with 17 bases remaining between them. CDR3 sequence reads: CASSSPPGFTYGYTF. CDR3 DNA: TGTGCCAGCAGCTCACCGCCAGGGTTTACCTATGGCTACACCTTC.

This rearrangement joins TRBV2 to TRBJ2-1; a weak D match, TRBD2 (6 bases). The V gene's germline CDR1 is SNHLY and CDR2 FYNNEI. The V end was cut by 4 bases, the J end by 3 bases, with 13 bases between. This CDR3 is 15 amino acids long. CDR3: CASSVAGSNYNEQFF. The CDR3 nucleotides are TGTGCCAGCAGTGTGGCCGGGAGCAACTACAATGAGCAGTTCTTC.

This clone was seen only a few times. This sequence joins TRBV13 and TRBJ1-1; D perhaps matches TRBD1 (5 bases). Between the trimmed V and J ends, which lost 3 bases and 6 bases, there was a span of 11 bases. The germline CDR1 and CDR2 sequences are PRHDT and FYEKMQ (reference sequence). The CDR3 runs to 13 residues. CDR3 DNA sequence: TGTGCCAGCAGCTTCCGGGTAGGGGCTGAAGCTTTCTTT. Encoded protein: CASSFRVGAEAFF.

This chain uses TRBV5-5 with TRBJ1-1, with no clear D. Germline V gives CDR1 SGHKS, CDR2 YYEKEE (reference sequence). The CDR3 loop spans 12 amino acids. The V end lost 4 bases, the J end lost 7 bases, and 11 bases lay between the germline ends. Written as DNA, the CDR3 is TGTGCCAGCAGCCGGTCTGTTATTGAAGCTTTCTTT. This encodes CASSRSVIEAFF.

The V gene is TRBV5-1, the J gene TRBJ2-7, with no clear D. V was shortened by 4 bases and J by 4 bases, with 9 bases between the two germline ends. The CDR3 has 12 residues. Germline V gene data show CDR1 as SGHRS and CDR2 as YFSETQ. CDR3: CASSHSGYEQYF. The DNA for the CDR3 is TGCGCCAGCAGCCACAGTGGTTACGAGCAGTACTTC.

The chain carries TRBV7-9 and TRBJ2-5, with 7 nucleotides matching TRBD1. This CDR3 contains 15 residues. CDR1 SEHNR and CDR2 FQNEAQ come from the germline V gene (reference sequence). V was pared by 5 bases and J by 5 bases, with 11 bases of the junction left unmatched. CDR3 in amino acids: CASSPRQGKWETQYF. Written as DNA, the CDR3 is TGTGCCAGCAGCCCACGACAGGGAAAGTGGGAGACCCAGTACTTC. The whole variable domain, remainder taken from reference TRBV7-9 and TRBJ2-5, is DTGVSQNPRHKITKRGQNVTFRCDPISEHNRLYWYRQTLGQGPEFLTYFQNEAQLEKSRLLSDRFSAERPKGSFSTLEIQRTEQGDSAMYLCASSPRQGKWETQYFGPGTRLLVL.

This rearrangement joins TRBV7-3 to TRBJ2-1, with 8 bases aligning to TRBD1. The CDR3 length is 13 residues. CDR1 is SGHTA and CDR2 is FQGTGA in the germline V gene. With 6 bases clipped from V and 6 bases from J, the junction kept 4 bases outside the gene matches. The CDR3 loop reads CASSHGQGNEQFF. In DNA form, the CDR3 reads TGTGCCAGCAGTCACGGACAGGGCAATGAGCAGTTCTTC.

The V gene is TRBV5-1, the J gene TRBJ1-1; D gene uncertain. Germline CDR1 is SGHRS and CDR2 is YFSETQ. The ends were cut back, 5 bases at V and 2 bases at J, with 7 bases in the middle. CDR3 length equals 12 residues. Here the CDR3 reads CASSLSNTEAFF. The CDR3 DNA reads as TGCGCCAGCAGTTTGTCAAACACTGAAGCTTTCTTT. Full variable domain (missing parts from reference TRBV5-1 and TRBJ1-1): KAGVTQTPRYLIKTRGQQVTLSCSPISGHRSVSWYQQTPGQGLQFLFEYFSETQRNKGNFPGRFSGRQFSNSRSEMNVSTLELGDSALYLCASSLSNTEAFFGQGTRLTVV.

CDR3 amino acids: CASSPGLTDTQYF. Here the CDR3 DNA reads TGTGCCAGCTCACCAGGACTCACAGATACGCAGTATTTT. The chain has TRBV18 and TRBJ2-3; tentatively, D is TRBD2 (5 bases). From germline, CDR1 is KGHSH and CDR2 LQKENI. The CDR3 runs to 13 residues. The V end lost 2 bases, the J end lost 2 bases, and 5 bases lay between the germline ends.

CDR3 amino acids: CASSIAEDGYTF. The CDR3 DNA sequence: TGTGCCAGTAGTATAGCGGAGGATGGCTACACCTTC. The V and J genes are TRBV19 and TRBJ1-2; D is unresolved. This CDR3 region has 12 residues. V lost 1 base, J lost 6 bases, and 6 bases lay in between. The germline V gene has CDR1 LNHDA and CDR2 SQIVND (reference sequence).

The chain combines TRBV7-9 with TRBJ2-5, with D unresolved. This CDR3 spans 15 amino acids. Trimming pared 4 bases from V and 3 bases from J, leaving 15 bases between. The V gene's germline CDR1 is SEHNR and CDR2 FQNEAQ (reference sequence). The CDR3 here is CASSYDGGRKETQYF. CDR3 DNA sequence: TGTGCCAGCAGCTATGATGGTGGCAGAAAAGAGACCCAGTACTTC.

The chain combines TRBV3-1 (or the pseudogene TRBV3-2) with TRBJ1-5, with TRBD1 as a possible D gene (6 bases). The CDR3 has 15 amino acids. CDR1 and CDR2 (germline): LGHDT, YNNKEL (reference sequence). V lost 0 bases to trimming and J lost 1 base, with 7 bases between them. CDR3 region: CASSQDTGSNQPQHF. CDR3 DNA sequence: TGTGCCAGCAGCCAAGATACAGGGAGCAATCAGCCCCAGCATTTT.

This clone was observed a few times. The rearrangement links TRBV5-4 to TRBJ1-3, with no clear D. V lost 5 bases, J lost 1 base, and 13 bases lay in between. CDR3 length equals 15 residues. Germline V gene data show CDR1 as SGHNT and CDR2 as YYREEE (reference sequence). CDR3 sequence: CASSRRQTSGNTIYF. The CDR3 region has the DNA TGTGCCAGCAGTAGGCGACAAACTTCTGGAAACACCATATATTTT.

The chain joins TRBV6-5 to TRBJ1-5; 7 nucleotides agree with TRBD1. The CDR3 runs to 14 residues. CDR1 is MNHEY, CDR2 SVGAGI, per germline. Trimming removed 7 bases from V and 1 base from J; junction bases left unmatched: 4. Here the CDR3 reads CASNGQVSNQPQHF. For the CDR3, the DNA is TGTGCCAGCAATGGACAGGTGAGCAATCAGCCCCAGCATTTT.

The chain employs TRBV7-2 and TRBJ2-7, with D maybe TRBD1 (5 bases). The CDR3 contains 12 residues. CDR1 and CDR2 (germline): SGHTA, FQGNSA. V shed 3 bases and J shed 6 bases, with 9 bases lying between them. The CDR3, as DNA: TGTGCCAGCAGCTTTGTAGGGGCCGAGCAGTACTTC. Its protein product is CASSFVGAEQYF. The variable domain in full, completed from reference TRBV7-2 and TRBJ2-7, reads GAGVSQSPSNKVTEKGKDVELRCDPISGHTALYWYRQSLGQGLEFLIYFQGNSAPDKSGLPSDRFSAERTGGSVSTLTIQRTQQEDSAVYLCASSFVGAEQYFGPGTRLTVT.

The chain couples TRBV29-1 to TRBJ2-2; 7 nucleotides line up with TRBD1. The germline gives CDR1 SQVTM, CDR2 ANQGSEA. The CDR3 loop spans 13 amino acids. The trim removed 6 bases at V and 7 bases at J, leaving 8 bases unmatched. CDR3 bases: TGCAGCGTCGTACAGGGGAAACACGGGGAGCTGTTTTTT. Translation gives CSVVQGKHGELFF.

The chain links TRBV9 to TRBJ1-1, with a possible D match to TRBD1 (5 bases). The CDR3 runs 11 residues. The V gene's germline CDR1 is SGDLS and CDR2 YYNGEE. V lost 7 bases to trimming and J lost 5 bases, with 9 bases between them. The CDR3 nucleotides read TGTGCCAGCGGACAAGGGACTGAAGCTTTCTTT. Amino acids: CASGQGTEAFF.

J is TRBJ1-2 and V is TRBV12-3 or TRBV12-4, with D tentatively TRBD1 (5 bases). V lost 8 bases, J lost 6 bases, and 13 bases lay in between. This CDR3 contains 12 residues. The CDR3: CASGSWGDGYTF. CDR3 DNA: TGTGCCAGCGGAAGTTGGGGGGATGGCTACACCTTC.

V is TRBV24-1 and J is TRBJ2-5; TRBD1 matches at 7 bases. V lost 2 bases, J lost 4 bases, and 9 bases stayed unmatched. The V gene's germline CDR1 is KGHDR and CDR2 SFDVKD. This CDR3 region has 16 residues. Written as DNA, the CDR3 is TGTGCCACCAGTGATTGGCAGGGGGACGTAGGAGAGACCCAGTACTTC. Translation gives CATSDWQGDVGETQYF.

This clone has just a few counts. The chain employs TRBV18 and TRBJ2-7; the D gene is possibly TRBD1 (5 bases). With 2 bases removed from V and 3 bases from J, the gap between germline ends came to 20 bases. Germline V lookup: CDR1 KGHSH, CDR2 LQKENI. This CDR3 comprises 17 residues. DNA for the CDR3: TGTGCCAGCTCACCAACCCAGACAGAGCTTAGGGACTACGAGCAGTACTTC. The encoded protein is CASSPTQTELRDYEQYF.

This clone was counted once. The rearrangement links TRBV7-8 to TRBJ2-3; D ambiguous. The CDR3 contains 14 residues. Looked up from germline, CDR1 is SGHVS and CDR2 is FQNEAQ. Trimming took 0 bases from V and 4 from J, leaving 8 bases between them. In DNA, the CDR3 is TGTGCCAGCAGCTTAGCGTCTGTGTCAGATACGCAGTATTTT. Translation gives CASSLASVSDTQYF.

This chain joins TRBV9 and TRBJ2-2; D is perhaps TRBD1 (6 bases). The CDR3 runs 15 residues. Per germline, CDR1 SGDLS and CDR2 YYNGEE. V lost 2 bases and J lost 0, with 8 bases in between. The CDR3 nucleotides are TGTGCCAGCAGCGTGGGACACCCGAACACCGGGGAGCTGTTTTTT. The encoded protein is CASSVGHPNTGELFF.